The present entry profiles one T cell receptor (beta chain) with its context. Its specificity is not known. The data were produced by immunoSEQ multiplex PCR, yet TCRdb's version contains in-frame clones alone and is incomplete. The sample contains more than 1 million clones, 75% to 85% of which appear only once. The CDR3 extends over 14 amino acids. The V end was cut by 3 bases, the J end by 0 bases, with 9 bases between. The germline CDR1 and CDR2 sequences are LNHDA and SQIVND (reference sequence). This entry comes from a study of shared clonotypes between healthy human individuals. At the level of the study: Donor ages ranged 18 to 49 years: a couple of women, three men. Plates per donor: three CD4 naive, three CD4 memory, two CD8 naive, one CD8 memory. Study-wide results and limits: Relative to memory subsets, naive subsets generally showed larger estimated richness.

The TCR originated in a man aged 18-30 years in good health. Some clones in this sample may be carry-over from other donors' samples. The V call is TRBV19, the J call TRBJ2-7; D is ambiguous. The sequenced material came from memory CD4+ T cells from PBMCs. Subset noted: CD45RA-negative fraction. The DNA of the CDR3 is TGTGCCAGTAGTATTGAATTGGGCTCCTACGAGCAGTACTTC. This sequence encodes CASSIELGSYEQYF.